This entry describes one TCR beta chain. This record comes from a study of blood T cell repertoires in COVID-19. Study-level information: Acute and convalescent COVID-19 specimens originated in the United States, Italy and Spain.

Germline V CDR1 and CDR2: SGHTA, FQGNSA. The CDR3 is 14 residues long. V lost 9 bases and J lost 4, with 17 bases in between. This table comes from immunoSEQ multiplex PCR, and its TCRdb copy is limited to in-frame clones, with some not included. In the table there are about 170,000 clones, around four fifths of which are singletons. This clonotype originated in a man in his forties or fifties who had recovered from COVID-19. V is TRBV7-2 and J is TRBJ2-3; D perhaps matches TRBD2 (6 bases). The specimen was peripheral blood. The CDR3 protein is CASKAGKISDTQYF. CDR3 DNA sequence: TGTGCCAGTAAGGCGGGAAAAATCTCAGATACGCAGTATTTT. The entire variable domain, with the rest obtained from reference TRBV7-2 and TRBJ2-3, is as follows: GAGVSQSPSNKVTEKGKDVELRCDPISGHTALYWYRQSLGQGLEFLIYFQGNSAPDKSGLPSDRFSAERTGGSVSTLTIQRTQQEDSAVYLCASKAGKISDTQYFGPGTRLTVL.